Shown below are 20 T cell receptor beta chains from a single sample sequenced in a study of T cells in Graves' hyperthyroidism and ophthalmopathy. RNA transcripts yielded amplified TCR beta CDR3 regions. Carried out on the TCR CDR3, a first-round RT-PCR used the HTBI primer set. MiXCR was run by TCRdb on the multiplex PCR reads, yielding one entry per CDR3 protein. The sample carries some 510,000 distinct CDR3 sequences, around 20% recorded once. Sequencing input: blood. Source of these receptors: a man aged 18 to 29 with Graves' hyperthyroidism.

This clonotype was observed a few times. V gene TRBV20-1 combines with J gene TRBJ1-1; 7 bases align to TRBD1. V was clipped by 1 base and J by 3 bases; unmatched bases: 2. From germline, CDR1 is DFQATT and CDR2 SNEGSKA (reference sequence). This CDR3 is built from 13 residues. Written as DNA, the CDR3 is TGCAGTGCTAGAGTAACAGGGGACACTGAAGCTTTCTTT. It translates to CSARVTGDTEAFF.

This clonotype was counted ten times or more. The chain carries TRBV11-2 and TRBJ2-7; the D gene is possibly TRBD1 (6 bases). V was cut by 6 bases and J by 4 bases, with 13 bases left in between. Germline CDR1 reads SGHAT; CDR2 reads FQNNGV. This CDR3 spans 13 amino acids. The CDR3 bases are TGTGCCAGCAGAACGACAGGTTTTTACGAGCAGTACTTC. Translating gives CASRTTGFYEQYF.

This clonotype has more than one count but fewer than ten. The CDR3 does not end in the conserved phenylalanine or tryptophan, so this is likely a read error. The chain recombines TRBV7-8 with TRBJ1-1; 7 bases line up with TRBD1. The germline gives CDR1 SGHVS, CDR2 FQNEAQ. V trimming: 5 bases; J trimming: 0 bases; junction bases outside the gene matches: 6. This CDR3 is 15 amino acids long. The CDR3 sequence is CASSDRTGLNTEAFL. The CDR3 region has the DNA TGTGCCAGCAGCGATAGGACAGGACTGAACACTGAAGCTTTCCTT.

This clonotype came up many times. The V and J genes are TRBV6-5 and TRBJ2-5, with no clear D. Germline V lookup: CDR1 MNHEY, CDR2 SVGAGI. This CDR3 spans 13 amino acids. With 6 bases removed from V and 1 base from J, the gap between germline ends came to 9 bases. The CDR3 sequence is CASSVNVQETQYF. The DNA for the CDR3 is TGTGCCAGCAGCGTGAACGTCCAAGAGACCCAGTACTTC.

J is TRBJ1-1 and V is TRBV15, with a tentative D call TRBD1 (5 bases). The CDR3 extends over 15 amino acids. CDR1 and CDR2 from the germline V gene are LNHNV and YYDKDF (reference sequence). Trimming took off 3 bases at V and 4 bases at J, with 15 bases between the two ends. The CDR3 region is CATSRTRQGGTEAFF. CDR3 nucleotide sequence: TGTGCCACCAGCAGGACCAGGCAGGGTGGCACTGAAGCTTTCTTT.

The sample holds many counts of this clonotype. This chain links TRBV2 with TRBJ1-2, with a possible D match to TRBD1 (5 bases). In germline, CDR1 is SNHLY, CDR2 FYNNEI. V gave up 5 bases and J gave up 8 bases, with 12 bases separating them. This CDR3 is built from 12 residues. The CDR3 DNA sequence: TGTGCCAGCAGTAGAACCCAGGGCGGCTACACCTTC. As protein: CASSRTQGGYTF.

The chain uses TRBV6-1 and TRBJ2-7, with 9 bases lining up with TRBD1. The CDR3 is 14 amino acids. Germline values: CDR1 MNHNS, CDR2 SASEGT. V lost 4 bases, J lost 2 bases, and 3 bases stayed unmatched. The CDR3 coding sequence is TGTGCCAGCAGTGCACGACAGGGGGCCTACGAGCAGTACTTC. Translation: CASSARQGAYEQYF.

The J gene is TRBJ1-2, the V gene TRBV5-1; no clear D. Germline V lookup: CDR1 SGHRS, CDR2 YFSETQ. V lost 0 bases and J lost 6, with 9 bases in between. The length of the CDR3 is 13 residues. The CDR3 reads CASSLGDRDGYTF. The CDR3, as DNA: TGCGCCAGCAGCTTGGGGGATAGGGATGGCTACACCTTC.

This clonotype was observed a handful of times. At one end the junction does not follow the germline gene, possibly because of a read error. The rearrangement joins TRBV28 to TRBJ2-4; D gene unclear. Germline lookup yields CDR1 MDHEN and CDR2 SYDVKM. The CDR3 is made up of 18 amino acids. The CDR3 coding sequence is TGTGCCAGCAGCCTAGGAGTCCGTGGAGCTTTAGCCAAAAACATTAAGTACTTC. Its protein product is CASSLGVRGALAKNIKYF.

The chain recombines TRBV30 with TRBJ2-7; 7 bases match TRBD1. The CDR3 spans 17 residues. Germline V lookup: CDR1 GTSNPN, CDR2 SVGIG (reference sequence). V trimming: 0 bases; J trimming: 0 bases; junction bases outside the gene matches: 11. CDR3: CAWSVKGRGFSSYEQYF. CDR3 nucleotides: TGTGCCTGGAGTGTTAAGGGCAGGGGGTTCAGCTCCTACGAGCAGTACTTC.

This clonotype was found a few times. V usage is TRBV18 and J usage is TRBJ2-5; D is undetermined. CDR1 and CDR2 from the germline V gene are KGHSH and LQKENI. The ends were cut back, 0 bases at V and 5 bases at J, with 10 bases in the middle. The CDR3 length is 14 residues. In nucleotides, the CDR3 is TGTGCCAGCTCACCACCCGGCATGAGGGAGACCCAGTACTTC. Translation: CASSPPGMRETQYF.

Ten or more counts support this clonotype. The chain is built from TRBV5-1 and TRBJ2-5, with D perhaps TRBD2 (5 bases). In germline, CDR1 is SGHRS, CDR2 YFSETQ. The V end was cut by 4 bases, the J end by 4 bases, with 20 bases between. The CDR3 covers 16 residues. The CDR3 region is CASSRGGGAMAETQYF. Written as DNA, the CDR3 is TGCGCCAGCAGCCGAGGTGGAGGAGCAATGGCAGAGACCCAGTACTTC. Full variable domain (outside the CDR3, taken from reference TRBV5-1 and TRBJ2-5): KAGVTQTPRYLIKTRGQQVTLSCSPISGHRSVSWYQQTPGQGLQFLFEYFSETQRNKGNFPGRFSGRQFSNSRSEMNVSTLELGDSALYLCASSRGGGAMAETQYFGPGTRLLVL.

This clonotype appeared a few times. The chain is built from TRBV6-1 and TRBJ2-5, with 8 bases that match TRBD2. V was clipped by 4 bases and J by 5 bases; unmatched bases: 9. This CDR3 is 15 amino acids long. Per the germline V gene, CDR1 is MNHNS and CDR2 is SASEGT. CDR3 sequence reads: CASSVLLLAVETQYF. In nucleotides, the CDR3 is TGTGCCAGCAGTGTTTTGTTACTAGCGGTGGAGACCCAGTACTTC.

This clonotype has a handful of counts. The chain carries TRBV7-2 and TRBJ2-7; D is uncertain. V shed 5 bases and J shed 3 bases, with 14 bases lying between them. Germline CDR1 reads SGHTA; CDR2 reads FQGNSA. The CDR3 extends over 14 amino acids. The CDR3 spells CASSIGPRGYEQYF. CDR3 coding DNA: TGTGCCAGCAGCATTGGACCCAGAGGCTACGAGCAGTACTTC.

This clonotype was seen ten or more times. The chain employs TRBV20-1 and TRBJ2-2; 9 positions match TRBD1. The trim removed 0 bases at V and 0 bases at J, leaving 11 bases unmatched. The CDR3 has 19 residues. The V gene's germline CDR1 is DFQATT and CDR2 SNEGSKA (reference sequence). This CDR3 is CSARDSFGTGPSNTGELFF. The CDR3 DNA reads as TGCAGTGCTAGAGATTCCTTTGGGACAGGGCCCTCGAACACCGGGGAGCTGTTTTTT.

The rearrangement joins TRBV6-5 to TRBJ1-5, with D perhaps TRBD1 (5 bases). CDR1 and CDR2 (germline): MNHEY, SVGAGI. V was shortened by 4 bases and J by 4 bases, with 14 bases between the two germline ends. The CDR3 loop spans 15 amino acids. The CDR3 sequence is CASSSPREGNQPQHF. DNA for the CDR3: TGTGCCAGCAGTTCCCCCAGAGAGGGGAATCAGCCCCAGCATTTT.

This clonotype was observed many times. CDR3: CASSYSDPAYEQYF. As DNA, the CDR3 is TGTGCCAGCAGTTACTCGGATCCAGCCTACGAGCAGTACTTC. V gene TRBV6-2 or TRBV6-3 combines with J gene TRBJ2-7; the D is unclear. This CDR3 region has 14 residues. Germline V lookup: CDR1 MNHEY, CDR2 SVGEGT. Trimming cost V 0 bases and J 2 bases, with 8 bases left between them.

This clonotype was counted many times. This chain connects TRBV7-9 to TRBJ1-2; D is unclear. V was shortened by 5 bases and J by 2 bases, with 15 bases between the two germline ends. Germline V gives CDR1 SEHNR, CDR2 FQNEAQ (reference sequence). The CDR3 length is 15 residues. The CDR3 sequence: CASSPQPASNYGYTF. The CDR3 DNA follows: TGTGCCAGCAGCCCTCAGCCCGCCAGCAACTATGGCTACACCTTC.

The sample holds many counts of this clonotype. The V gene is TRBV19, the J gene TRBJ2-7, with no clear D. The CDR3 covers 14 residues. CDR1 is LNHDA, CDR2 SQIVND, per germline (reference sequence). Trimming shortened V by 7 bases and J by 0 bases, and 13 bases separated the two germline ends. CDR3 DNA: TGTGCCAGTACCGACACACGGAGCTCCTACGAGCAGTACTTC. Residues: CASTDTRSSYEQYF.

The chain has TRBV5-1 and TRBJ1-5; a possible D gene is TRBD1 (6 bases). V gave up 4 bases and J gave up 5 bases, with 16 bases separating them. There are 15 residues in the CDR3. CDR1 and CDR2 from the germline V gene are SGHRS and YFSETQ. The DNA for the CDR3 is TGCGCCAGCAGCGCGGGACCAGGGGTCGATCAGCCCCAGCATTTT. Amino acids: CASSAGPGVDQPQHF. The full variable domain, with the rest looked up from reference TRBV5-1 and TRBJ1-5, is KAGVTQTPRYLIKTRGQQVTLSCSPISGHRSVSWYQQTPGQGLQFLFEYFSETQRNKGNFPGRFSGRQFSNSRSEMNVSTLELGDSALYLCASSAGPGVDQPQHFGDGTRLSIL.